This TCR beta chain was recovered during a study of blood T cell repertoires in COVID-19. On the study more broadly: The analysed material was cDNA or gDNA that came from T cells, B-cell-depleted T cells, or PBMCs.

Residents of approximately 25 US areas, aged about 18 to 95 years, made up the participants. Participants were placed into cohorts based on the clinical history they reported. In the authors' methods: The authors estimated nucleated cell counts from reference gene primer amplification. Only in-frame clones appear in the TCRdb table, and some are missing; sequencing was by immunoSEQ multiplex PCR. For V, J and clone size, that table is used; D and trimming come from the DNA. The sample includes about 150,000 clones, around 90% of them seen just once. This clonotype originated in a woman aged 40 to 49 who had been exposed to COVID-19. The specimen was PBMCs or T cells enriched from blood (not recorded which).

The chain's CDR3 is CASSGRTGSAFF. The CDR3 DNA sequence: TGTGCCAGCAGCGGGAGGACGGGATCGGCTTTCTTT. J is TRBJ1-1 and V is TRBV6-5; D unresolved. From germline, CDR1 is MNHEY and CDR2 SVGAGI. The CDR3 covers 12 residues. V was shortened by 6 bases and J by 11 bases, with 16 bases between the two germline ends.